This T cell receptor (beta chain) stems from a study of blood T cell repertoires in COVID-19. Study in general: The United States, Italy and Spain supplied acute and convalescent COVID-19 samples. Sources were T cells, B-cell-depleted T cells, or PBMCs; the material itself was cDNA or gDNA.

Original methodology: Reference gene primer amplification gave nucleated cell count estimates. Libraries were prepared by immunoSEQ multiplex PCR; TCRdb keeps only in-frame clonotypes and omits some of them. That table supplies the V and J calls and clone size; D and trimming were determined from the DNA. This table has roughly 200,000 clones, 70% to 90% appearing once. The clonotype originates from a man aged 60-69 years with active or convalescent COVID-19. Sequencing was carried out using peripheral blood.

The CDR3 nucleotides are TGTGCCAGCAGCGGACTAGCGGGGGGGCGCGATGAGCAGTTCTTC. Residues: CASSGLAGGRDEQFF. V gene TRBV6-5 combines with J gene TRBJ2-1; 15 positions agree with TRBD2. The CDR3 length is 15 residues. Per the germline V gene, CDR1 is MNHEY and CDR2 is SVGAGI. The ends lost 6 bases at V and 8 bases at J; junction bases unmatched: 5.